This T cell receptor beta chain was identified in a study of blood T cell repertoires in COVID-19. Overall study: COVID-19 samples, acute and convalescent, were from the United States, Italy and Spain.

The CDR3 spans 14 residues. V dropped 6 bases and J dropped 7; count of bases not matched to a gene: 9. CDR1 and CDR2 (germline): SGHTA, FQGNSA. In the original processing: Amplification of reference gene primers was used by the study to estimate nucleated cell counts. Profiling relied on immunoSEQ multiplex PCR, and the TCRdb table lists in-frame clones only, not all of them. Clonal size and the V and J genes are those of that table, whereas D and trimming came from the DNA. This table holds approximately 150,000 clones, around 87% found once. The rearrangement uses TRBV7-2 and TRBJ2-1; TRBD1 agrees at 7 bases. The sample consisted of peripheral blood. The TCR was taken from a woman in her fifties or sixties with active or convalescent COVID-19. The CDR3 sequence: CASSFSLQGNEQFF. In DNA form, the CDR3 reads TGTGCCAGCAGTTTTTCGTTACAGGGGAATGAGCAGTTCTTC.